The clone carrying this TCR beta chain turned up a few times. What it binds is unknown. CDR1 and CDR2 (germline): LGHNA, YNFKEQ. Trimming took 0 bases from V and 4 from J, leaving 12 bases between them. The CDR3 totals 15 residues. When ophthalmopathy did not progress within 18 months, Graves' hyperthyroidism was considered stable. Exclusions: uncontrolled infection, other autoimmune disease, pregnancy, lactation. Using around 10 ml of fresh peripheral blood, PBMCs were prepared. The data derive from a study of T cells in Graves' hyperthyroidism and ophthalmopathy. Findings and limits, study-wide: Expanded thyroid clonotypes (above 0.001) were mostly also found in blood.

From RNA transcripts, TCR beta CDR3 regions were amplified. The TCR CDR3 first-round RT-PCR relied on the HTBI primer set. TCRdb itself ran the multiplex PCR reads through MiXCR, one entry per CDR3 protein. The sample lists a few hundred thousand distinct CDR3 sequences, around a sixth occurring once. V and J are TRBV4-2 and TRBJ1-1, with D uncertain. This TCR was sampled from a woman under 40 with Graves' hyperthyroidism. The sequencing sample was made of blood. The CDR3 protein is CASSQDEAGGTEAFF. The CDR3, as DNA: TGTGCCAGCAGCCAAGATGAGGCGGGAGGCACTGAAGCTTTCTTT.